This paragraph covers one TCR beta chain sequence. This clonotype showed up just a few times. Its antigen has not been determined. No much larger clonotype is one base removed from it; base qualities were not supplied. Clipping removes 0 bases from V and 6 bases from J, with 11 as the unmatched junction base count. The CDR3 contains 17 residues, cysteine and phenylalanine counted. The kept DNA is CDR3 alone, 51 bases in frame from the first base. CDR1 and CDR2 were assigned from the germline V gene as LGHNA and YSLEER. These reads were obtained on an Illumina NovaSeq 6000. TCRalpha and TCRbeta cDNA libraries were built by 5'RACE with constant-segment primers, adding sample barcodes and unique molecular identifiers. RNA was extracted from every sample with Trizol reagent. The libraries were amplified in two PCR steps, and the second step added a second sample barcode and Illumina TruSeq adapters. Sequencing of libraries was performed on an Illumina NovaSeq with 2 x 150 bp paired-end reads. Per the authors' processing: Demultiplexing of reads and collapsing into UMI-guided consensus sequences were performed with migec v1.2.7. With mixcr v2.1.11, UMI consensuses were aligned to TRA and TRB V and J templates and assembled into clonotypes. Expanded or contracted clonotypes were those called significant by both edgeR and NoisET, with noise models trained on biological replicates. edgeR calls used a false discovery rate-adjusted p below 0.01 and a log2 fold-change threshold of 1. PCA with hierarchical clustering of max-normalized trajectories of the 1000 most abundant clonotypes was used as exploratory dynamics analysis. Separately sequenced CD4+ and CD8+ repertoires were used to assign a CD4 or CD8 phenotype to each responding clone. TCRdb reprocessing: public reads trimmed at Q25 with fastp, clones called with MiXCR, in-frame beta chains kept. Here each entry gathers all rows of one CDR3 protein and keeps the most common genes and DNA. The V and J calls reflect TCRdb's pipeline rather than the authors' work. For this sample there are about 340,000 distinct CDR3 sequences; over 13% appear just once. The top ten hold 22% of the sample.

The data are from a study of T-cell memory formation after mild COVID-19 (dated by TCRdb to the early 2020s). With regard to the full study: TCR sequence clusters from the two donors were found to be largely donor specific. The cohort was made up of two young adult volunteers, one female and one male, who were previously healthy. In a couple of donors, T-cell clones that expanded and contracted after mild COVID-19 were tracked by sequencing TCRalpha and TCRbeta repertoires over time.

Ficoll-Paque density gradient centrifugation was the method used to isolate PBMCs. General conclusions and limits of the study: Contracting CD4+ clones were located mainly in the CM and EM memory subsets, whereas CD8+ clones were found to be enriched in EMRA. SARS-CoV-2 specificity was not confirmed for the second-wave clones peaking on day 37. The study included only a couple of mild cases, and larger cohorts that include severe cases with pre-infection samples were judged to be necessary. Some responding clones were detected in pre-infection memory, which suggested that pre-existing cross-reactive memory T cells had joined the SARS-CoV-2 response. From day 15 to 85, contracting clones showed balanced CD4/CD8 phenotypes, whereas a second wave of clones that expanded from day 15 to 37 leaned towards CD4+.

What was sequenced was PBMCs or a T cell subset sorted from them (not recorded which). The chain joins TRBV4-3 to TRBJ1-5, and TRBD1 matches 7 of the central bases. The clonotype was recovered from a man younger than 35 who had mild COVID-19 (a few samples of this study predate the infection). The sample titles of this study are shuffled in the database, so cell type and time point are left out; the donor was told from shared clones. The nucleotide sequence is TGCGCCAGCAGCCAAGATCACAGGGGAGGGGCGGGTCAGCCCCAGCATTTT. It specifies CASSQDHRGGAGQPQHF.